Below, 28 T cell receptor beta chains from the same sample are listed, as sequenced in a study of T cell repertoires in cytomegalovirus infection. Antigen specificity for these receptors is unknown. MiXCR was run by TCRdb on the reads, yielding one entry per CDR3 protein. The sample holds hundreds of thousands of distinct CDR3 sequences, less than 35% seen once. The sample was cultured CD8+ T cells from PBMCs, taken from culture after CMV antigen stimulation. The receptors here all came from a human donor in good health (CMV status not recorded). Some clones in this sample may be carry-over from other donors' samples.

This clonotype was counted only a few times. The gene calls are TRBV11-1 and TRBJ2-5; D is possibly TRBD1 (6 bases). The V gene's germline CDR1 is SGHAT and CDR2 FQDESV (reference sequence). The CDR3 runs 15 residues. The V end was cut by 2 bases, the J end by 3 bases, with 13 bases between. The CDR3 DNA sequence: TGTGCCAGCAGCTTATGGGGCAGGGGAAAAGAGACCCAGTACTTC. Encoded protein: CASSLWGRGKETQYF.

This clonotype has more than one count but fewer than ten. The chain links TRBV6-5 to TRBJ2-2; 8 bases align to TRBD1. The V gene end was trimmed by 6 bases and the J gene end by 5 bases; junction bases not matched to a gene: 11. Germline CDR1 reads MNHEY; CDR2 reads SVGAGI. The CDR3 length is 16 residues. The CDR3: CASSPWTGRVTGELFF. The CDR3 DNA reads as TGTGCCAGCAGCCCCTGGACAGGGCGGGTAACCGGGGAGCTGTTTTTT.

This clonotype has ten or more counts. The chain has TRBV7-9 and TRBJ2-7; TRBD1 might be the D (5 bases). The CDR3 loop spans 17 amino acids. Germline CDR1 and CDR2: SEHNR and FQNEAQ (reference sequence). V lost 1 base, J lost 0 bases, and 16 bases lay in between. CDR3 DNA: TGTGCCAGCAGCTTAGTTAGTTCCTTTGACAGCTCCTACGAGCAGTACTTC. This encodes CASSLVSSFDSSYEQYF.

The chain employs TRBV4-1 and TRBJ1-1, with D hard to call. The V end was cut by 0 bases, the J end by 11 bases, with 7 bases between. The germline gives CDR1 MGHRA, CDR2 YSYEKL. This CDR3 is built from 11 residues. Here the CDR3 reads CASSQDWRAFF. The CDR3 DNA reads TGCGCCAGCAGCCAAGACTGGAGGGCTTTCTTT.

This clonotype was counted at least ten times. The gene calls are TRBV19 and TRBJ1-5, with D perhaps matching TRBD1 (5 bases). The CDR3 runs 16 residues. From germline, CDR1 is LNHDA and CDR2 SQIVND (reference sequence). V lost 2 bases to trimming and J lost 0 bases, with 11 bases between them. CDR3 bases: TGTGCCAGTAGTATACCCAGGGACCTTAGCAATCAGCCCCAGCATTTT. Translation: CASSIPRDLSNQPQHF.

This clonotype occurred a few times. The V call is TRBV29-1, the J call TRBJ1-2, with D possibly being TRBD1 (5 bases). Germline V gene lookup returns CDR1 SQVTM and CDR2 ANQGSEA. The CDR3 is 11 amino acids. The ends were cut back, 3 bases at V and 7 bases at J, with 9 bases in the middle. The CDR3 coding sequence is TGCAGCGTTGATACCAGGGCTGGCTACACCTTC. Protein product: CSVDTRAGYTF. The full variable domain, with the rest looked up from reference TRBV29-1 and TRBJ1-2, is SAVISQKPSRDICQRGTSLTIQCQVDSQVTMMFWYRQQPGQSLTLIATANQGSEATYESGFVIDKFPISRPNLTFSTLTVSNMSPEDSSIYLCSVDTRAGYTFGSGTRLTVV.

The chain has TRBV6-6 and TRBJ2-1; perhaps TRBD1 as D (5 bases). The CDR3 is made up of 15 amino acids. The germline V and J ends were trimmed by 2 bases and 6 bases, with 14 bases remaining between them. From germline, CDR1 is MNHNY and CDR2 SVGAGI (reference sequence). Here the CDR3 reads CASSYLPDSLNEQFF. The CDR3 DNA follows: TGTGCCAGCAGTTACCTCCCCGACAGCCTCAATGAGCAGTTCTTC.

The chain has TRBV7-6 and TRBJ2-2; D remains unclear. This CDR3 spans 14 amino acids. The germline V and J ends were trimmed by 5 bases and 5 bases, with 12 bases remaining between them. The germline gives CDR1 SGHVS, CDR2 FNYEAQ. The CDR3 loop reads CASSPKWGTGELFF. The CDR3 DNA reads TGTGCCAGCAGCCCGAAATGGGGAACCGGGGAGCTGTTTTTT.

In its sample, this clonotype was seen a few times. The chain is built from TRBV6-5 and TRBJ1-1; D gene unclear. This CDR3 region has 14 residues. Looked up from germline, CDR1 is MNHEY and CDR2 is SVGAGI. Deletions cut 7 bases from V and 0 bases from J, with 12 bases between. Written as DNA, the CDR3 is TGTGCCAGCATCGCCGGGCTCATGAACACTGAAGCTTTCTTT. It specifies CASIAGLMNTEAFF.

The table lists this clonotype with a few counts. CDR3 loop: CASSWTSGGRNTGELFF. The CDR3 nucleotides read TGTGCCAGCAGTTGGACTAGCGGGGGGAGGAACACCGGGGAGCTGTTTTTT. V is TRBV28 and J is TRBJ2-2; TRBD2 matches at 14 bases. With V trimmed by 4 bases and J by 1 base, 2 bases remained unmatched. The length of the CDR3 is 17 residues. Looked up from germline, CDR1 is MDHEN and CDR2 is SYDVKM.

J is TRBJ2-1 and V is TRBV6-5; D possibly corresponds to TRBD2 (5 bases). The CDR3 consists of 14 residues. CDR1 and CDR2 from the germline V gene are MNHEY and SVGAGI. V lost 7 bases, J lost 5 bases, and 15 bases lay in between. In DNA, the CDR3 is TGTGCCAGCACCCCAGCGGTTGCGGACAATGAGCAGTTCTTC. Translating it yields CASTPAVADNEQFF.

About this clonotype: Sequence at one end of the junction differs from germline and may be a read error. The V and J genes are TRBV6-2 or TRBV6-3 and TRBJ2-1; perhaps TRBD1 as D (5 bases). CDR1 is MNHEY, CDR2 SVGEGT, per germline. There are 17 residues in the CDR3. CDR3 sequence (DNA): TGTGCCAGCAGTTACCCTACAGGACCCAACTCCCACAATGAGCAGTTCTTC. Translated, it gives CASSYPTGPNSHNEQFF.

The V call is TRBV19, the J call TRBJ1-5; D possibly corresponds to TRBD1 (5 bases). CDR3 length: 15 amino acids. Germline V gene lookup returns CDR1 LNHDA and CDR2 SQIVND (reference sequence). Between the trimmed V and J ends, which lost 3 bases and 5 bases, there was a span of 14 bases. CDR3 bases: TGTGCCAGTAGTATTTGGGAGGGCAGGGATCAGCCCCAGCATTTT. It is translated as CASSIWEGRDQPQHF.

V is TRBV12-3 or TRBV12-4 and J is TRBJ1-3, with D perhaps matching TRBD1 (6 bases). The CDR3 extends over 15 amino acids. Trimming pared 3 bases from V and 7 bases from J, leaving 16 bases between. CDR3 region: CASSFGGFLVNTIYF. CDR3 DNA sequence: TGTGCCAGCAGTTTCGGGGGCTTTTTGGTTAACACCATATATTTT.

Written as DNA, the CDR3 is TGTGCCAGCAGAGGCGGACTAGCGGGGGGTAGTTCAGATACGCAGTATTTT. It yields the protein CASRGGLAGGSSDTQYF. This chain uses TRBV7-2 with TRBJ2-3, with 14 bases that match TRBD2. Per germline, CDR1 SGHTA and CDR2 FQGNSA. The CDR3 extends over 17 amino acids. Trimming took 6 bases from V and 4 from J; bases not matched to a gene: 9.

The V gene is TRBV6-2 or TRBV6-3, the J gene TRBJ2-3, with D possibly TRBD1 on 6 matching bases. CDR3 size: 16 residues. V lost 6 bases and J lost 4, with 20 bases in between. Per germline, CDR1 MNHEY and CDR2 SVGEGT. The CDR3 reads CASSIQGSLPADTQYF. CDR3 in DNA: TGTGCCAGCAGCATACAGGGTTCCCTACCCGCAGATACGCAGTATTTT.

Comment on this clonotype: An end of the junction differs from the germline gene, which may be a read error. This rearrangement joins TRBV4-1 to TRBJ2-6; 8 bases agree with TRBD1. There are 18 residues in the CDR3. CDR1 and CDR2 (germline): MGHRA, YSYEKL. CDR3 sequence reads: CASSQDRGGTGRANVLTF. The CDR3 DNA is TGTGCCAGCAGCCAAGACAGGGGTGGGACGGGAAGAGCCAACGTCCTGACTTTC.

The CDR3: CASSSRDRGVEAFF. Here the CDR3 DNA reads TGTGCCAGCAGTTCCCGGGACAGGGGGGTTGAAGCTTTCTTT. The V gene is TRBV27, the J gene TRBJ1-1; 11 bases line up with TRBD1. J was trimmed by 7 bases and V by 4 bases; bases with no gene match: 5. Germline values: CDR1 MNHEY, CDR2 SMNVEV (reference sequence). The CDR3 runs to 14 residues.

The CDR3 sequence is CASSRGQLGINEQFF. The CDR3, as DNA: TGTGCCAGCAGCCGAGGACAGTTAGGGATCAATGAGCAGTTCTTC. This sequence joins TRBV27 and TRBJ2-1, with a tentative D call TRBD1 (6 bases). V lost 6 bases to trimming and J lost 6 bases, with 18 bases between them. The germline V gene encodes CDR1 MNHEY and CDR2 SMNVEV (reference sequence). The CDR3 runs to 15 residues.

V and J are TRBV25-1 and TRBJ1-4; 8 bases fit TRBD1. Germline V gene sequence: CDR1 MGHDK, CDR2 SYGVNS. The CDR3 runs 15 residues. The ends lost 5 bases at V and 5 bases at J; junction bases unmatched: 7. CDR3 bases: TGTGCCAGCAGTTTTAGGACAGGGTGGAATGAAAAACTGTTTTTT. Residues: CASSFRTGWNEKLFF. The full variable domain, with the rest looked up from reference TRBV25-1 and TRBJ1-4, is EADIYQTPRYLVIGTGKKITLECSQTMGHDKMYWYQQDPGMELHLIHYSYGVNSTEKGDLSSESTVSRIRTEHFPLTLESARPSHTSQYLCASSFRTGWNEKLFFGSGTQLSVL.

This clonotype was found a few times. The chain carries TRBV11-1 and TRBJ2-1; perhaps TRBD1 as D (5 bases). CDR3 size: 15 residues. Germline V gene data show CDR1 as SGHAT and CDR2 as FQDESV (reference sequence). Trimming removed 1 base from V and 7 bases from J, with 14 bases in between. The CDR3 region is CASSLDSRVLNEQFF. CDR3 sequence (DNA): TGTGCCAGCAGCTTAGATAGCAGGGTCTTGAATGAGCAGTTCTTC. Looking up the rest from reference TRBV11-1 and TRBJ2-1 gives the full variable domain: EAEVAQSPRYKITEKSQAVAFWCDPISGHATLYWYRQILGQGPELLVQFQDESVVDDSQLPKDRFSAERLKGVDSTLKIQPAELGDSAMYLCASSLDSRVLNEQFFGPGTRLTVL.

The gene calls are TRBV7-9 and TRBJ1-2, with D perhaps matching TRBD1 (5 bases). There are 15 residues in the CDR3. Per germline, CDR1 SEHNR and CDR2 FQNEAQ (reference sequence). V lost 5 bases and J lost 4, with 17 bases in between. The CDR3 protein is CASSTPGGSSYGYTF. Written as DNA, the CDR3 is TGTGCCAGCAGCACCCCCGGGGGTTCCAGCTATGGCTACACCTTC. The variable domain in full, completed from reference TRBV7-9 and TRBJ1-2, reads DTGVSQNPRHKITKRGQNVTFRCDPISEHNRLYWYRQTLGQGPEFLTYFQNEAQLEKSRLLSDRFSAERPKGSFSTLEIQRTEQGDSAMYLCASSTPGGSSYGYTFGSGTRLTVV.

CDR3 nucleotide sequence: TGTGCCAGCAGCTTATCGGGACAGGGTCGTTATGGCTACACCTTC. Its translation: CASSLSGQGRYGYTF. The chain recombines TRBV14 with TRBJ1-2; TRBD1 aligns across 9 bases. The germline gives CDR1 SGHDN, CDR2 FVKESK. V dropped 5 bases and J dropped 5; count of bases not matched to a gene: 9. The CDR3 spans 15 residues.

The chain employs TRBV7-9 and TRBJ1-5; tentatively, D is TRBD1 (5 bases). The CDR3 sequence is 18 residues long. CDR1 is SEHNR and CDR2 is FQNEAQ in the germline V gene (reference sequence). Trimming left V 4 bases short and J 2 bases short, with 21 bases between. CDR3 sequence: CASSYYSMDRRGNQPQHF. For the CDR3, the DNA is TGTGCCAGCAGCTACTACTCCATGGACCGCAGGGGCAATCAGCCCCAGCATTTT.

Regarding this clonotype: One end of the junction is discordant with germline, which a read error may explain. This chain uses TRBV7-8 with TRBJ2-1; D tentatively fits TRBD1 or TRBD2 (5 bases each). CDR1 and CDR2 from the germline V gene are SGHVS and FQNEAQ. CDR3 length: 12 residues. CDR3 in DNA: TGTAGGGTCGGGACGTACTACAATGAGCAGTGCTTC. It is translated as CRVGTYYNEQCF. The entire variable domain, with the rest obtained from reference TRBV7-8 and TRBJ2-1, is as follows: GAGVSQSPRYKVAKRGQDVALRCDPISGHVSLFWYQQALGQGPEFLTYFQNEAQLDKSGLPSDRFFAERPEGSVSTLKIQRTQQEDSAVYLCRVGTYYNEQCFGPGTRLTVL.

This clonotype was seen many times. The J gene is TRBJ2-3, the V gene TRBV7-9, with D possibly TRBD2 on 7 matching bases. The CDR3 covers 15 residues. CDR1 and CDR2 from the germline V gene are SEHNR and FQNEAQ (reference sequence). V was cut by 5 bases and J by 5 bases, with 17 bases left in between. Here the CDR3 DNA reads TGTGCCAGCAGCCTATCTCGGGGGGCAGGAGATACGCAGTATTTT. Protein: CASSLSRGAGDTQYF.

The CDR3 nucleotides read TGTGCCAGCAGCTCCCCTTGGTCGTCTAGCGTTGAGACCCAGTACTTC. Translated: CASSSPWSSSVETQYF. The chain links TRBV7-9 to TRBJ2-5, with TRBD2 as a possible D gene (6 bases). From germline, CDR1 is SEHNR and CDR2 FQNEAQ (reference sequence). The CDR3 totals 16 residues. V lost 4 bases and J lost 5, with 20 bases in between.

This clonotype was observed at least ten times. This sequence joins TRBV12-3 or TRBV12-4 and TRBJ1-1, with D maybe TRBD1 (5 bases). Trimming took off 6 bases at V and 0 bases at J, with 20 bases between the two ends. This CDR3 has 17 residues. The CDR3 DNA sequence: TGTGCCAGCAGCCCACCCGTAACAGGACCAATGAACACTGAAGCTTTCTTT. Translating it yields CASSPPVTGPMNTEAFF.